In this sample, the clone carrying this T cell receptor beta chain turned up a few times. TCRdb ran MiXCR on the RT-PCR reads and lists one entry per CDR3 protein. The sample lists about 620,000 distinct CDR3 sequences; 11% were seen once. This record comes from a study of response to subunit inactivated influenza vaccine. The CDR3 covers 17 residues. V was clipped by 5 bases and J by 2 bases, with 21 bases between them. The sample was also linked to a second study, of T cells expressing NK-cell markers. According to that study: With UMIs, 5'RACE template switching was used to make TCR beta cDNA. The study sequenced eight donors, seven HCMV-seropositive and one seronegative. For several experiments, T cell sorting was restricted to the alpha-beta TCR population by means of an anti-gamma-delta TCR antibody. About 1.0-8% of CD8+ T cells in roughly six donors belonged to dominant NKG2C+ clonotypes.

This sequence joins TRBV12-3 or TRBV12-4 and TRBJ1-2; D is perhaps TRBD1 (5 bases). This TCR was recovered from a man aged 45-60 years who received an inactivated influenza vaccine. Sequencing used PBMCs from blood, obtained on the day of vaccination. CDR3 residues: CASSPNLHSGGNYGYTF. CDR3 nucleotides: TGTGCCAGCAGTCCCAACCTTCACAGTGGGGGGAACTATGGCTACACCTTC.